These 26 T cell receptor beta chains were sequenced from one sample in a study of Graves' ophthalmopathy and Graves' hyperthyroidism. The authors amplified TCR beta CDR3 regions from RNA transcripts. HTBI-primed first-round RT-PCR preceded second-round multiplex PCR. MiXCR, run by TCRdb on the multiplex PCR reads, gives a single entry per CDR3 protein. The data show 400,000 to 500,000 distinct CDR3 sequences, about 21% seen once. Sequenced material: peripheral blood. The receptors originated from a woman aged 18-29 years with stable Graves' hyperthyroidism.

This clonotype was recorded once. A much larger clone is a single base away; this may be a read error. V gene TRBV12-3 or TRBV12-4 combines with J gene TRBJ1-3; D is possibly TRBD1 (5 bases). This CDR3 is 18 amino acids long. V was trimmed by 6 bases and J by 1 base, leaving 22 bases between them. The CDR3 DNA reads as TGTGCCAGCAGCGGATCATCGTCAGGGAATCCTTCTGGAAACACCATATATTTT. This encodes CASSGSSSGNPSGNTIYF.

This clonotype has just a few counts. The chain has TRBV20-1 and TRBJ2-5; 10 positions agree with TRBD2. CDR3 size: 13 residues. The ends lost 5 bases at V and 5 bases at J; junction bases unmatched: 5. CDR1 is DFQATT, CDR2 SNEGSKA, per germline (reference sequence). Here the CDR3 DNA reads TGCAGTGCTCCAGCGGGAGGGGAGGAGACCCAGTACTTC. It is translated as CSAPAGGEETQYF.

This clonotype came up many times. This chain uses TRBV15 with TRBJ2-2, with D uncertain. The germline gives CDR1 LNHNV, CDR2 YYDKDF (reference sequence). Trimming removed 5 bases from V and 0 bases from J, with 7 bases in between. The length of the CDR3 is 14 residues. CDR3 in DNA: TGTGCCACCAGCGAGGCAGCGAACACCGGGGAGCTGTTTTTT. Its protein product is CATSEAANTGELFF.

This clonotype was observed many times. The genes are TRBV6-1 and TRBJ1-1, with 7 bases aligning to TRBD1. The CDR3 is 11 residues long. The V segment lost 8 bases and the J segment 5 bases; nucleotides outside the gene matches: 2. CDR1 is MNHNS, CDR2 SASEGT, per germline. CDR3 sequence reads: CASHRGTEAFF. The CDR3, as DNA: TGTGCCAGCCACAGGGGTACTGAAGCTTTCTTT.

Ten or more counts support this clonotype. The chain carries TRBV30 and TRBJ1-1; D is ambiguous. Trimming pared 3 bases from V and 5 bases from J, leaving 10 bases between. CDR3 size: 12 residues. Germline assignment: CDR1 GTSNPN and CDR2 SVGIG (reference sequence). The CDR3 loop reads CAWRGELTEAFF. CDR3 DNA sequence: TGTGCCTGGAGAGGAGAATTGACTGAAGCTTTCTTT.

This clonotype was picked up many times. This chain uses TRBV2 with TRBJ1-1; D unclear. Germline assignment: CDR1 SNHLY and CDR2 FYNNEI. V was trimmed by 7 bases and J by 7 bases, leaving 16 bases between them. CDR3 size: 13 residues. CDR3 nucleotide sequence: TGTGCCAGCATCCCTCAAAGGGTGGATGAAGCTTTCTTT. Its protein is CASIPQRVDEAFF.

This clonotype has a count of ten or more. CDR3 in amino acids: CASSLVSGTEMNTEAFF. DNA for the CDR3: TGTGCCAGCAGCTTAGTTTCCGGGACAGAAATGAACACTGAAGCTTTCTTT. The chain is built from TRBV7-6 and TRBJ1-1; 7 bases are a match to TRBD1. V lost 1 base, J lost 0 bases, and 8 bases stayed unmatched. The CDR3 is 17 amino acids. Per the germline V gene, CDR1 is SGHVS and CDR2 is FNYEAQ.

This clonotype was seen at least ten times. The chain links TRBV7-9 to TRBJ2-6, with D hard to call. V gave up 2 bases and J gave up 4 bases, with 15 bases separating them. The germline gives CDR1 SEHNR, CDR2 FQNEAQ (reference sequence). This CDR3 is 17 amino acids long. The CDR3 region has the DNA TGTGCCAGCAGCTTATCACGGTGGGGTGCGGGGGCCAACGTCCTGACTTTC. Protein: CASSLSRWGAGANVLTF.

This clonotype has at least ten counts. V usage is TRBV24-1 and J usage is TRBJ2-5; TRBD2 matches at 14 bases. The CDR3 has 19 amino acids. V was pared by 5 bases and J by 5 bases, with 15 bases of the junction left unmatched. The germline CDR1 and CDR2 sequences are KGHDR and SFDVKD. The DNA for the CDR3 is TGTGCCACCAGTGCCACGGGACTAGCGGGAGTCGGGCAAGCGGAGACCCAGTACTTC. Protein: CATSATGLAGVGQAETQYF.

This clonotype was counted ten times or more. The chain recombines TRBV20-1 with TRBJ2-7; D is unresolved. The CDR3 has 11 residues. The germline V gene encodes CDR1 DFQATT and CDR2 SNEGSKA (reference sequence). The V gene lost 1 base and the J gene lost 6 bases, with 7 bases spanning the gap. This chain's CDR3 is CSARGVAEQYF. DNA for the CDR3: TGCAGTGCTAGAGGTGTGGCCGAGCAGTACTTC.

This clonotype was picked up many times. V usage is TRBV6-5 and J usage is TRBJ1-5; D gene uncertain. CDR1 is MNHEY, CDR2 SVGAGI, per germline. The length of the CDR3 is 12 residues. The V end lost 10 bases, the J end lost 5 bases, and 12 bases lay between the germline ends. CDR3 bases: TGTGCCACCGGACCCTGGGATCAGCCCCAGCATTTT. Its protein product is CATGPWDQPQHF.

This clonotype was detected a few times. The chain combines TRBV5-1 with TRBJ2-2; D unclear. Per the germline V gene, CDR1 is SGHRS and CDR2 is YFSETQ. This CDR3 is 14 amino acids long. V was trimmed by 5 bases and J by 4 bases, leaving 12 bases between them. CDR3 sequence reads: CASSSDIATGELFF. CDR3 DNA sequence: TGCGCCAGCAGTTCAGATATAGCCACCGGGGAGCTGTTTTTT.

The J gene is TRBJ2-7, the V gene TRBV11-2; 9 bases are shared with TRBD1. The CDR3 is 14 amino acids. Germline CDR1 reads SGHAT; CDR2 reads FQNNGV. The V segment lost 4 bases and the J segment 5 bases; nucleotides outside the gene matches: 6. CDR3 residues: CASSSRTGVHEQYF. In DNA form, the CDR3 reads TGTGCCAGCAGCTCGAGGACAGGGGTGCACGAGCAGTACTTC.

This clonotype was counted ten times or more. The chain uses TRBV30 and TRBJ1-1; D gene unclear. The germline V and J ends were trimmed by 4 bases and 10 bases, with 13 bases remaining between them. The CDR3 spans 11 residues. Germline V gives CDR1 GTSNPN, CDR2 SVGIG (reference sequence). DNA for the CDR3: TGTGCCTGGACATGGAGGCGTGGAGCTTTCTTT. Amino acids: CAWTWRRGAFF.

The CDR3 sequence: CSVVEGGLQETQYF. The CDR3 coding sequence is TGCAGCGTTGTCGAGGGGGGTTTGCAAGAGACCCAGTACTTC. This chain links TRBV29-1 with TRBJ2-5, with D possibly being TRBD1 or TRBD2 (6 bases each). The CDR3 length is 14 residues. CDR1 is SQVTM, CDR2 ANQGSEA, per germline. Trimming took 4 bases from V and 2 from J, leaving 14 bases between them.

This clonotype was detected many times. The chain has TRBV6-5 and TRBJ2-7, with D perhaps assigned TRBD1 or TRBD2 (5 bases each). Trimming shortened V by 6 bases and J by 4 bases, and 10 bases separated the two germline ends. The CDR3 has 12 residues. Germline V gene data show CDR1 as MNHEY and CDR2 as SVGAGI. The CDR3 DNA reads as TGTGCCAGCAGGAGGGGACGGTACGAGCAGTACTTC. Residues: CASRRGRYEQYF.

The chain carries TRBV30 and TRBJ1-6, with 8 bases aligning to TRBD1. The V segment lost 7 bases and the J segment 9 bases; nucleotides outside the gene matches: 14. This CDR3 has 15 residues. Germline V lookup: CDR1 GTSNPN, CDR2 SVGIG (reference sequence). The CDR3 sequence: CASRRGQGLASPLHF. The CDR3 DNA is TGTGCCTCCCGACGTGGACAGGGACTTGCTTCACCCCTCCACTTT.

This clonotype showed up many times. The chain recombines TRBV2 with TRBJ2-5; D tentatively reads TRBD1 or TRBD2 (5 bases each). Trimming pared 7 bases from V and 2 bases from J, leaving 11 bases between. This CDR3 has 13 amino acids. CDR1 and CDR2 (germline): SNHLY, FYNNEI. The CDR3 DNA reads as TGTGCCAGCAAGGGGACGGAGCAAGAGACCCAGTACTTC. This codes for CASKGTEQETQYF. Filled out from reference TRBV2 and TRBJ2-5, the complete variable domain reads EPEVTQTPSHQVTQMGQEVILRCVPISNHLYFYWYRQILGQKVEFLVSFYNNEISEKSEIFDDQFSVERPDGSNFTLKIRSTKLEDSAMYFCASKGTEQETQYFGPGTRLLVL.

This clonotype was recorded many times. The chain couples TRBV5-1 to TRBJ1-6; no definite D call. Germline V gene lookup returns CDR1 SGHRS and CDR2 YFSETQ. V dropped 0 bases and J dropped 5 bases, with 9 bases sitting between them. The CDR3 consists of 15 residues. The CDR3 loop is CASSLDGRNNSPLHF. The CDR3 region has the DNA TGCGCCAGCAGCTTGGATGGGCGGAATAATTCACCCCTCCACTTT.

This clonotype was found a few times. The chain has TRBV30 and TRBJ1-1, with 7 nucleotides matching TRBD1. CDR1 is GTSNPN and CDR2 is SVGIG in the germline V gene (reference sequence). This CDR3 contains 11 residues. Germline trimming cut 4 bases from V and 7 bases from J; bases unmatched to any gene: 3. CDR3 bases: TGTGCCTGGAAGACAGGGTTTGAAGCTTTCTTT. Translating it yields CAWKTGFEAFF.

This clonotype was seen more than once but under ten times. The CDR3 bases are TGTGCCAGCAGCCAAGGGGGACAGGCGAACACCGGGGAGCTGTTTTTT. Amino acid sequence: CASSQGGQANTGELFF. This chain connects TRBV14 to TRBJ2-2; 8 bases align to TRBD1. Germline V gene lookup returns CDR1 SGHDN and CDR2 FVKESK. V lost 1 base and J lost 0; bases outside the gene matches: 1. This CDR3 comprises 16 residues.

The sample holds one count of this clonotype. For the CDR3, the DNA is TGTGCCAGCAGTGAGGCAGGGGGCACAGATTCACCCCTCCACTTT. The encoded protein is CASSEAGGTDSPLHF. V and J are TRBV6-4 and TRBJ1-6, with 8 nucleotides matching TRBD1. Losses at the gene ends were 3 bases for V and 8 bases for J; bases not matched to a gene: 6. The CDR3 loop spans 15 amino acids. Looked up from germline, CDR1 is MRHNA and CDR2 is SNTAGT.

In this sample, this clonotype turned up many times. The CDR3, as DNA: TGTGCCAGCAGCTTACGACTAGCGGGAGAAGGACGAGGCCACGAGCAGTACTTC. This gives the protein CASSLRLAGEGRGHEQYF. This chain uses TRBV11-1 with TRBJ2-7; 12 bases align to TRBD2. CDR1 and CDR2 from the germline V gene are SGHAT and FQDESV (reference sequence). V trimming: 2 bases; J trimming: 5 bases; junction bases outside the gene matches: 13. This CDR3 is 18 amino acids long.

This clonotype was counted many times. The V and J genes are TRBV6-2 or TRBV6-3 and TRBJ2-5; 7 bases align to TRBD2. The CDR3 totals 16 residues. Looked up from germline, CDR1 is MNHEY and CDR2 is SVGEGT. The V and J ends lost 0 bases and 2 bases, in that order; junction bases with no gene match: 6. The CDR3 DNA sequence: TGTGCCAGCAGTTACTCGAGGCGGGAGCTTCAAGAGACCCAGTACTTC. Amino acid sequence: CASSYSRRELQETQYF.

This clonotype has at least ten counts. The CDR3 sequence is CASRPGGGHLPQYF. The CDR3 coding sequence is TGTGCCAGCAGGCCAGGCGGGGGGCACCTCCCCCAGTACTTC. J is TRBJ2-5 and V is TRBV12-3 or TRBV12-4; 8 nucleotides align to TRBD2. V was clipped by 6 bases and J by 9 bases; unmatched bases: 12. The CDR3 is made up of 14 amino acids.

This clonotype was seen ten or more times. The rearrangement links TRBV19 to TRBJ2-7, with 9 bases matching TRBD2. Trimming removed 9 bases from V and 6 bases from J; junction bases left unmatched: 3. This CDR3 spans 11 amino acids. The germline gives CDR1 LNHDA, CDR2 SQIVND (reference sequence). The CDR3 nucleotides read TGTGCCAGAAGACTAGCGGCCGAGCAGTACTTC. This sequence encodes CARRLAAEQYF. Based on the CDR3 plus reference TRBV19 and TRBJ2-7, the full variable domain is DGGITQSPKYLFRKEGQNVTLSCEQNLNHDAMYWYRQDPGQGLRLIYYSQIVNDFQKGDIAEGYSVSREKKESFPLTVTSAQKNPTAFYLCARRLAAEQYFGPGTRLTVT.